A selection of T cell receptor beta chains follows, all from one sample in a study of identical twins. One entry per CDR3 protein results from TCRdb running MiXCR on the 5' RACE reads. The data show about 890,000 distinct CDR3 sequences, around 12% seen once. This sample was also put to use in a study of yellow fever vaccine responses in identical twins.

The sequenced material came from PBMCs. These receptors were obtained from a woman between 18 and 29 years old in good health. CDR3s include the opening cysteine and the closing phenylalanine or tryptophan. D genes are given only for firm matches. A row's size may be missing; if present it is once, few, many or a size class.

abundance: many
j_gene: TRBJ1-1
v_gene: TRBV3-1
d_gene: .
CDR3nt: TGTGCCAGCAGCCAAGTTAGGGGAGAAGCTTTCTTT
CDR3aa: CASSQVRGEAFF

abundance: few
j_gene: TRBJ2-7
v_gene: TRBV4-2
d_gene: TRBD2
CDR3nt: TGTGCCAGCAGCCAAGCGCCTAGCGGCTCCTACGAGCAGTACTTC
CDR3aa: CASSQAPSGSYEQYF

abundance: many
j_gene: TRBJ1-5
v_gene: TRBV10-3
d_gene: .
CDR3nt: TGTGCCATCAGTGCAGACAGGAGCAATCAGCCCCAGCATTTT
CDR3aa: CAISADRSNQPQHF

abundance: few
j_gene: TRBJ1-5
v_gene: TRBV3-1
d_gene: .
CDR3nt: TGTGCCAGCAGCCAAGCGGGATCAGGGGCGAATCAGCCCCAGCATTTT
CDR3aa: CASSQAGSGANQPQHF

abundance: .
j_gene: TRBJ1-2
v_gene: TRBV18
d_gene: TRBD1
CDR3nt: TGTGCCAGCTCACCACCCGGACAGGGGCCGGGCTACACCTTC
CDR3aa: CASSPPGQGPGYTF

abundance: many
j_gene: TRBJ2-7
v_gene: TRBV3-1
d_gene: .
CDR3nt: TGTGCCAGCAGCCAATCTAAACTAGTCTACGAGCAGTACTTC
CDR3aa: CASSQSKLVYEQYF

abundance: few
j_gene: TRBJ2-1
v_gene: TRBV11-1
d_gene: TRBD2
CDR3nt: TGTGCCAGCAGCTCGGACCTCGTGGGGGTAGCGGGGATCCACTACAATGAGCAGTTCTTC
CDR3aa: CASSSDLVGVAGIHYNEQFF

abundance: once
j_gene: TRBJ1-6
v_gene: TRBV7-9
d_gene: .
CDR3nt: TGTGCCAGCAGCTTCCGGACAGAAAGGGACTATAATTCACCCCTCCACTTT
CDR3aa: CASSFRTERDYNSPLHF

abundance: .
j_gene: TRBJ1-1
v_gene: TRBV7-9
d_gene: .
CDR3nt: TGTGCCAGCAGCCACTCTCGGACCGTGGCAAACACTGAAGCTTTCTTT
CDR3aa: CASSHSRTVANTEAFF

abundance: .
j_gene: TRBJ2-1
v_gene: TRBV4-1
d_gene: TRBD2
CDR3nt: TGCGCCAGCAGCCAAGATCGGTGGGGGGAGGGGAGCTCCTACAATGAGCAGTTCTTC
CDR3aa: CASSQDRWGEGSSYNEQFF